The clone carrying this T cell receptor (beta chain) was seen a few times. The V and J ends lost 8 bases and 5 bases respectively, with 21 bases between them. Per germline, CDR1 SNHLY and CDR2 FYNNEI. The CDR3 sequence is 15 residues long. Extracted from the samples, RNA was reverse transcribed into cDNA to serve as the sequencing template. Sequenced by immunoSEQ multiplex PCR; TCRdb stores in-frame clones only, minus some. The sample yields over 60,000 clones, about 43% seen once. This sample is part of a study of CD8+ T cells in alopecia areata. Treatment of the sample: oral pan-JAK inhibitor, 5-10 mg twice daily.

The V call is TRBV2, the J call TRBJ2-5, with D perhaps TRBD1 or TRBD2 (5 bases each). The source of this sequence is a human donor with alopecia areata. This specimen was CD8+ T cells sorted from blood, taken between weeks 36 and 40, from a patient treated with tofacitinib. The CDR3 nucleotides are TGTGCCAGCTTCTCAATTATGGACTCAGGGGAGACCCAGTACTTC. Translating gives CASFSIMDSGETQYF.